A single sample is the source of the 20 T cell receptor beta chains below, sequenced in a study of shared clonotypes between healthy human individuals (dated by TCRdb to 2019 to 2021). Preparation of the library involved the immunoSEQ multiplex PCR assay. Drawn from immuneACCESS, this table holds only the in-frame rearrangements with V and J called that TCRdb kept. Clones are partly lost; checked studies trace under half to an unresolved V gene and leave the rest unexplained. The table for this sample lists about 1 million clones; 60% to 80% of them were counted only once. 1.5% of the sample lies in the top ten. The source material was memory CD4+ T cells sorted from blood. This sample's cell subset or site label indicates: CD45RA-negative fraction. The receptor source for this set is a man between 18 and 29 years old in good health.

The J gene is TRBJ1-1, the V gene TRBV14, with D possibly matching TRBD1 (5 bases). Germline values: CDR1 SGHDN, CDR2 FVKESK. This CDR3 region has 15 residues. Trimming took 4 bases from V and 4 from J, leaving 16 bases between them. CDR3 region: CASSPGPGQVTEAFF. In DNA, the CDR3 is TGTGCCAGCAGCCCAGGGCCAGGGCAGGTCACTGAAGCTTTCTTT.

On this clone: This sample also contains other DNA sequences that code for the same CDR3. This rearrangement joins TRBV5-4 to TRBJ1-1; TRBD1 might be the D (5 bases). CDR1 SGHNT and CDR2 YYREEE come from the germline V gene (reference sequence). Trimming removed 4 bases from V and 1 base from J, with 8 bases in between. There are 13 residues in the CDR3. The CDR3 is CASSADRNTEAFF. CDR3 coding DNA: TGTGCCAGCAGCGCCGACAGGAACACTGAAGCTTTCTTT. Drawing the rest from reference TRBV5-4 and TRBJ1-1, the complete variable domain is ETGVTQSPTHLIKTRGQQVTLRCSSQSGHNTVSWYQQALGQGPQFIFQYYREEENGRGNFPPRFSGLQFPNYSSELNVNALELDDSALYLCASSADRNTEAFFGQGTRLTVV.

The V and J genes are TRBV7-3 and TRBJ2-1; D gene uncertain. CDR1 is SGHTA, CDR2 FQGTGA, per germline. Trimming stripped 5 bases from V and 10 bases from J, with 18 bases between. The CDR3 sequence is 14 residues long. The CDR3 loop is CASSTRPRSGEQFF. CDR3 sequence (DNA): TGTGCCAGCAGCACACGTCCCCGCTCGGGCGAGCAGTTCTTC.

V and J are TRBV9 and TRBJ2-1; 8 bases map to TRBD2. Trimming cost V 0 bases and J 7 bases; bases outside gene matches: 3. Germline V gene lookup returns CDR1 SGDLS and CDR2 YYNGEE. The CDR3 consists of 14 residues. The CDR3: CASSVGLAINEQFF. In DNA form, the CDR3 reads TGTGCCAGCAGCGTAGGACTAGCGATAAATGAGCAGTTCTTC. The variable domain in full, completed from reference TRBV9 and TRBJ2-1, reads DSGVTQTPKHLITATGQRVTLRCSPRSGDLSVYWYQQSLDQGLQFLIQYYNGEERAKGNILERFSAQQFPDLHSELNLSSLELGDSALYFCASSVGLAINEQFFGPGTRLTVL.

Note on this clone: It may be a read error: a sequence one base away is much more abundant. This chain links TRBV5-6 with TRBJ1-6; no definite D call. Germline assignment: CDR1 SGHDT and CDR2 YYEEEE. CDR3 length: 12 amino acids. The DNA of the CDR3 is TGTGCCGGCAGCGTTCAGGACCGAGCCCTCCACTTT. Translating gives CAGSVQDRALHF. Combining the CDR3 with reference TRBV5-6 and TRBJ1-6 gives the whole variable domain DAGVTQSPTHLIKTRGQQVTLRCSPKSGHDTVSWYQQALGQGPQFIFQYYEEEERQRGNFPDRFSGHQFPNYSSELNVNALLLGDSALYLCAGSVQDRALHFGNGTRLTVT.

The chain joins TRBV18 to TRBJ2-3; 9 bases fit TRBD2. The CDR3 sequence is 14 residues long. Germline V gene sequence: CDR1 KGHSH, CDR2 LQKENI. V lost 7 bases to trimming and J lost 0 bases; unmatched junction nucleotides: 2. Written as DNA, the CDR3 is TGTGCCAGCTTAGCGGGAGCTAGCACAGATACGCAGTATTTT. Encoded protein: CASLAGASTDTQYF.

Comment on this clone: Other nucleotide sequences from this sample produce the same CDR3. The chain is built from TRBV5-1 and TRBJ2-1, with D unclear. This CDR3 spans 14 amino acids. V was pared by 0 bases and J by 0 bases, with 4 bases between. The germline V gene encodes CDR1 SGHRS and CDR2 YFSETQ. The CDR3: CASSLGGSYNEQFF. CDR3 in DNA: TGCGCCAGCAGCTTGGGGGGCTCCTACAATGAGCAGTTCTTC.

Only a few counts were recorded for this clone. J is TRBJ2-5 and V is TRBV28; D may correspond to TRBD1 or TRBD2 (5 bases each). The germline V gene encodes CDR1 MDHEN and CDR2 SYDVKM. Trimming shortened V by 5 bases and J by 1 base, and 11 bases separated the two germline ends. The CDR3 has 14 amino acids. The CDR3 DNA sequence: TGTGCCAGCAGTCACGGGGCCCTCCAAGAGACCCAGTACTTC. Protein: CASSHGALQETQYF.

The V gene is TRBV27, the J gene TRBJ1-6; no definite D call. The CDR3 totals 14 residues. With 6 bases removed from V and 7 bases from J, the gap between germline ends came to 13 bases. Germline CDR1 and CDR2: MNHEY and SMNVEV (reference sequence). For the CDR3, the DNA is TGTGCCAGCAGGGTGTCCTCTTCAAATTCACCCCTCCACTTT. It yields the protein CASRVSSSNSPLHF.

The chain carries TRBV28 and TRBJ2-5, with TRBD2 identical over 10 bases. The V gene end was trimmed by 7 bases and the J gene end by 1 base; junction bases not matched to a gene: 3. The CDR3 covers 14 residues. The germline CDR1 and CDR2 sequences are MDHEN and SYDVKM. The CDR3 spells CASMVAGGQETQYF. The CDR3 nucleotides are TGTGCCAGCATGGTAGCGGGGGGCCAAGAGACCCAGTACTTC.

The rearrangement joins TRBV29-1 to TRBJ1-3, with D perhaps matching TRBD1 (5 bases). This CDR3 is built from 12 residues. The V and J ends lost 3 bases and 7 bases respectively, with 10 bases between them. Looked up from germline, CDR1 is SQVTM and CDR2 is ANQGSEA. CDR3 residues: CSVEGQTNTIYF. CDR3 DNA sequence: TGCAGCGTTGAGGGGCAGACGAACACCATATATTTT.

This chain uses TRBV6-1 with TRBJ1-1; D remains ambiguous. Germline V gene lookup returns CDR1 MNHNS and CDR2 SASEGT. Trimming left V 7 bases short and J 8 bases short, with 17 bases between. The CDR3 extends over 13 amino acids. DNA for the CDR3: TGTGCCAGCATCCTTACTCCGGGCCAAGAAGCTTTCTTT. Translating gives CASILTPGQEAFF.

The V call is TRBV7-9, the J call TRBJ2-7; the D gene is possibly TRBD2 (5 bases). This CDR3 comprises 16 residues. V lost 5 bases, J lost 3 bases, and 20 bases lay in between. CDR1 SEHNR and CDR2 FQNEAQ come from the germline V gene (reference sequence). CDR3 protein: CASSPLGERNDYEQYF. CDR3 DNA sequence: TGTGCCAGCAGCCCTCTCGGGGAGCGGAATGACTACGAGCAGTACTTC.

The chain couples TRBV7-8 to TRBJ2-2; TRBD2 matches 11 bases. Germline lookup yields CDR1 SGHVS and CDR2 FQNEAQ. The ends lost 7 bases at V and 5 bases at J; junction bases unmatched: 6. This CDR3 spans 15 amino acids. The CDR3 reads CASTTSGSGTGELFF. DNA of the CDR3: TGTGCCAGCACCACTAGCGGGAGCGGGACCGGGGAGCTGTTTTTT.

Regarding this clone: Other DNA sequences in the same sample also yield this CDR3. The chain links TRBV28 to TRBJ1-1, with no clear D. Trimming cost V 2 bases and J 3 bases, with 7 bases left between them. The CDR3 has 13 residues. Germline V gives CDR1 MDHEN, CDR2 SYDVKM. DNA of the CDR3: TGTGCCAGCAGTTTAAGAAGGGACACTGAAGCTTTCTTT. Translation gives CASSLRRDTEAFF.

This chain joins TRBV30 and TRBJ1-2; D uncertain. The CDR3 has 13 amino acids. Trimming took 3 bases from V and 6 from J, leaving 14 bases between them. Germline CDR1 is GTSNPN and CDR2 is SVGIG (reference sequence). CDR3 coding DNA: TGTGCCTGGAGCGTTTCCCTATCTCATGGCTACACCTTC. This translates into CAWSVSLSHGYTF.

The chain carries TRBV13 and TRBJ2-3; 8 nucleotides match TRBD1. The CDR3 sequence is 21 residues long. J lost 3 bases, V lost 1 base, and 21 bases had no gene match. The V gene's germline CDR1 is PRHDT and CDR2 FYEKMQ (reference sequence). DNA of the CDR3: TGTGCCAGCAGCTTAGAATCGACAGGGGAGATTTCCGGGACGCGGACAGATACGCAGTATTTT. It encodes CASSLESTGEISGTRTDTQYF.

This chain uses TRBV5-1 with TRBJ1-1; unclear D gene. The germline V and J ends were trimmed by 0 bases and 6 bases, with 12 bases remaining between them. Germline V lookup: CDR1 SGHRS, CDR2 YFSETQ. The CDR3 is 14 residues long. CDR3 in amino acids: CASSLGPVESEAFF. In DNA form, the CDR3 reads TGCGCCAGCAGCTTGGGTCCGGTTGAATCTGAAGCTTTCTTT.

This clone appeared a single time. As DNA, the CDR3 is TGTGCCAGCTCATCGAGACAGGGGATGAACACTGAAGCTTTCTTT. It encodes CASSSRQGMNTEAFF. The chain uses TRBV18 and TRBJ1-1, with 8 bases identical to TRBD1. With V trimmed by 5 bases and J by 0 bases, 5 bases remained unmatched. The CDR3 loop spans 15 amino acids. The germline CDR1 and CDR2 sequences are KGHSH and LQKENI.

The genes are TRBV7-2 and TRBJ1-1, with D unresolved. Per germline, CDR1 SGHTA and CDR2 FQGNSA. The CDR3 consists of 14 residues. Trimming removed 7 bases at V and 2 bases at J, with 14 bases between. The CDR3 DNA reads TGTGCCAGCAACCTGTTCACGGGCAACACTGAAGCTTTCTTT. Translated, it gives CASNLFTGNTEAFF.